These T cell receptor beta chains were read from a single sample in a study of human T cells and chemical hapten exposure. Each CDR3 protein is one row after TCRdb ran MiXCR on the RACE reads. The sample lists roughly 180,000 distinct CDR3 sequences, under 25% occurring once. Here the sequenced sample was whole blood, taken in connection with sensitization to the hapten diphenylcyclopropenone (DPC). All receptors derive from a woman in her forties or fifties with alopecia areata. Some clones in this sample may be carry-over from other donors' samples. The CDR3 runs from the conserved cysteine through the conserved F or W. The order of the fields is D gene, V gene, J gene, clone size, CDR3 protein, CDR3 DNA. D genes are given only for firm matches. Clone size appears in some rows only: once, few, many, or a class for an expanded clone.

>-|TRBV20-1|TRBJ1-2|few
CSARDTSWYGYTF
TGCAGTGCTAGAGATACCTCGTGGTATGGCTACACCTTC
>-|TRBV20-1|TRBJ2-5|-
CSARANGHFQETQYF
TGCAGTGCTAGAGCCAACGGACACTTCCAAGAGACCCAGTACTTC
>-|TRBV4-2|TRBJ2-2|-
CASSQDSRGANTGELFF
TGTGCCAGCAGCCAAGATTCTCGCGGTGCCAACACCGGGGAGCTGTTTTTT
>TRBD1|TRBV29-1|TRBJ2-7|few
CSVETGVDYEQYF
TGCAGCGTTGAAACAGGGGTAGACTACGAGCAGTACTTC
>TRBD2|TRBV5-1|TRBJ2-3|-
CASSLVAGAGDTQYF
TGCGCCAGCAGCTTGGTCGCGGGAGCGGGAGATACGCAGTATTTT
>TRBD2|TRBV20-1|TRBJ2-1|few
CSVTTPSGGYAYNEQFF
TGCAGTGTTACGACTCCTTCGGGAGGCTACGCCTACAATGAGCAGTTCTTC
>TRBD2|TRBV4-1|TRBJ2-1|few
CASSQGAGDSAFSSYNEQFF
TGCGCCAGCAGCCAAGGGGCGGGGGACTCAGCCTTCAGCTCCTACAATGAGCAGTTCTTC
>-|TRBV18|TRBJ2-5|-
CASSPPNWYQETQYF
TGTGCCAGCTCACCACCGAATTGGTACCAAGAGACCCAGTACTTC
>TRBD1|TRBV12-3/TRBV12-4|TRBJ1-1|few
CASRPGQGLGAFF
TGTGCCAGCAGGCCGGGACAGGGACTAGGGGCTTTCTTT
>-|TRBV29-1|TRBJ2-5|-
CSFQIETQYF
TGCAGCTTTCAAATCGAGACCCAGTACTTC
>-|TRBV6-2/TRBV6-3|TRBJ2-1|few
CASSPLLAEQFF
TGTGCCAGCAGCCCGCTGTTGGCAGAGCAGTTCTTC
>TRBD2|TRBV20-1|TRBJ2-3|many
CSARGLALDTQYF
TGCAGTGCTAGAGGACTAGCGTTAGATACGCAGTATTTT
>-|TRBV6-2/TRBV6-3|TRBJ2-1|few
CATLGQPAYNEQFF
TGTGCCACCCTGGGGCAGCCAGCCTACAATGAGCAGTTCTTC
>TRBD2|TRBV29-1|TRBJ2-2|few
CSVHSGKNTGELFF
TGCAGCGTCCATAGCGGGAAGAACACCGGGGAGCTGTTTTTT
>-|TRBV24-1|TRBJ2-1|-
CATSDDSGEQFF
TGTGCCACCAGTGATGATTCGGGAGAGCAGTTCTTC